What follows are 18 T cell receptor beta chains derived from one specimen sequenced in a study of somatic mutations in cytotoxic T cells in rheumatoid arthritis. TCRdb keeps only in-frame clones here, not all; method: immunoSEQ multiplex PCR. The sample records about 19,000 clones, around 81% being singletons. The sample consisted of CD8+ T cells sorted from blood. Receptor source: an adult with rheumatoid arthritis.

Only one count was recorded for this clone. The chain recombines TRBV7-9 with TRBJ2-3, with 8 bases lining up with TRBD1. Germline values: CDR1 SEHNR, CDR2 FQNEAQ (reference sequence). V was pared by 4 bases and J by 0 bases, with 3 bases of the junction left unmatched. CDR3 length: 15 residues. CDR3 nucleotides: TGTGCCAGCAGCTCGACAGGGGCCAGCACAGATACGCAGTATTTT. It yields the protein CASSSTGASTDTQYF.

The chain recombines TRBV9 with TRBJ2-1, with D unresolved. Trimming left V 4 bases short and J 2 bases short, with 7 bases between. This CDR3 has 13 residues. Germline V gene lookup returns CDR1 SGDLS and CDR2 YYNGEE. The CDR3 sequence is CASSLVPYNEQFF. As DNA, the CDR3 is TGTGCCAGCAGCCTGGTTCCCTACAATGAGCAGTTCTTC.

The genes are TRBV7-9 and TRBJ1-2; D gene ambiguous. CDR1 and CDR2 from the germline V gene are SEHNR and FQNEAQ (reference sequence). This CDR3 comprises 14 residues. The V gene lost 0 bases and the J gene lost 4 bases, with 9 bases spanning the gap. CDR3 region: CASSLAVSRYGYTF. CDR3 nucleotide sequence: TGTGCCAGCAGCTTAGCCGTTTCGCGCTATGGCTACACCTTC.

The CDR3 region is CASSMVITGNTIYF. The DNA of the CDR3 is TGTGCCAGTAGTATGGTGATCACTGGAAACACCATATATTTT. The genes are TRBV19 and TRBJ1-3; D is uncertain. This CDR3 is built from 14 residues. CDR1 LNHDA and CDR2 SQIVND come from the germline V gene (reference sequence). V was trimmed by 3 bases and J by 2 bases, leaving 8 bases between them.

In this sample, this clone turned up once. The chain links TRBV15 to TRBJ2-5; D may match TRBD1 or TRBD2 (6 bases each). The germline V gene encodes CDR1 LNHNV and CDR2 YYDKDF (reference sequence). The V end lost 6 bases, the J end lost 4 bases, and 12 bases lay between the germline ends. The CDR3 is 13 amino acids. CDR3 DNA: TGTGCCACCAGAGGGGGGCGGCGAGAGACCCAGTACTTC. This gives the protein CATRGGRRETQYF.

This chain links TRBV4-1 with TRBJ1-6; the D is unclear. Looked up from germline, CDR1 is MGHRA and CDR2 is YSYEKL. The V end was cut by 0 bases, the J end by 10 bases, with 13 bases between. The CDR3 contains 15 residues. The CDR3 DNA reads TGCGCCAGCAGCCAAGATGCCGGTTCTGGGTCACCCCTCCACTTT. Its translation is CASSQDAGSGSPLHF.

J is TRBJ1-1 and V is TRBV25-1; possible D gene TRBD1, 6 bases. Trimming pared 1 base from V and 5 bases from J, leaving 14 bases between. The CDR3 extends over 15 amino acids. Germline-derived CDR1 and CDR2 are MGHDK and SYGVNS. CDR3 amino acids: CASSELGEGGTEAFF. The DNA of the CDR3 is TGTGCCAGCAGTGAATTGGGGGAGGGGGGGACTGAAGCTTTCTTT.

The CDR3 loop reads CASRPPPGQGPGGNQPQHF. CDR3 nucleotides: TGTGCCAGCAGACCACCCCCGGGACAGGGGCCGGGGGGCAATCAGCCCCAGCATTTT. The V and J genes are TRBV9 and TRBJ1-5; 10 bases map to TRBD1. CDR3 length: 19 amino acids. CDR1 and CDR2 from the germline V gene are SGDLS and YYNGEE. Trimming removed 5 bases from V and 2 bases from J; junction bases left unmatched: 16.

This clone was detected only once. The genes are TRBV28 and TRBJ1-1; 8 bases align to TRBD1. Germline-derived CDR1 and CDR2 are MDHEN and SYDVKM. V shed 9 bases and J 8 bases; nucleotides not matched to a gene: 8. This CDR3 has 12 residues. The CDR3 DNA is TGTGCCAGTGCAGGGGGCCCAGCCGAAGCTTTCTTT. Translating gives CASAGGPAEAFF.

The chain links TRBV27 to TRBJ2-7; TRBD2 is a possible D gene (6 bases). V gave up 5 bases and J gave up 2 bases, with 16 bases separating them. The CDR3 totals 15 residues. Germline CDR1 reads MNHEY; CDR2 reads SMNVEV (reference sequence). The CDR3 coding sequence is TGTGCCAGCAGTCCCGCCGTAGGGACTGCCTACGAGCAGTACTTC. It yields the protein CASSPAVGTAYEQYF.

This chain joins TRBV19 and TRBJ2-2; D is uncertain. Trimming stripped 2 bases from V and 7 bases from J, with 8 bases between. From germline, CDR1 is LNHDA and CDR2 SQIVND (reference sequence). This CDR3 comprises 13 residues. The CDR3 nucleotides read TGTGCCAGTAGTATAAGGGCCCTCGGGGAGCTGTTTTTT. This sequence encodes CASSIRALGELFF.

This sequence joins TRBV27 and TRBJ2-3; 12 nucleotides agree with TRBD2. CDR1 and CDR2 (germline): MNHEY, SMNVEV (reference sequence). Trimming took 2 bases from V and 5 from J; bases not matched to a gene: 8. This CDR3 spans 17 amino acids. In nucleotides, the CDR3 is TGTGCCAGCAGTTTAGGTCCTAGCGGGAGGGCGGAAGATACGCAGTATTTT. Protein product: CASSLGPSGRAEDTQYF.

The rearrangement joins TRBV4-3 to TRBJ2-7; TRBD2 agrees at 14 bases. The V gene end was trimmed by 1 base and the J gene end by 4 bases; junction bases not matched to a gene: 0. CDR1 LGHNA and CDR2 YSLEER come from the germline V gene. The CDR3 length is 15 residues. The CDR3 reads CASSQGTSGRYEQYF. The CDR3 coding sequence is TGCGCCAGCAGCCAAGGGACTAGCGGGAGGTACGAGCAGTACTTC.

To note about this clone: This specimen includes other DNA sequences encoding the same CDR3. This chain connects TRBV7-9 to TRBJ2-2; no clear D. The CDR3 extends over 12 amino acids. Per germline, CDR1 SEHNR and CDR2 FQNEAQ (reference sequence). Deletions cut 1 base from V and 7 bases from J, with 4 bases between. This chain's CDR3 is CASSLGSGELFF. The CDR3 coding sequence is TGTGCCAGCAGCTTAGGAAGCGGGGAGCTGTTTTTT.

This chain connects TRBV5-1 to TRBJ2-3; 7 bases match TRBD1. Trimming removed 0 bases from V and 2 bases from J; junction bases left unmatched: 3. Germline CDR1 reads SGHRS; CDR2 reads YFSETQ. CDR3 size: 15 residues. CDR3 sequence: CASSLGQGPTDTQYF. The CDR3 bases are TGCGCCAGCAGCTTGGGACAGGGACCCACAGATACGCAGTATTTT.

The chain links TRBV27 to TRBJ2-1; tentatively, D is TRBD1 or TRBD2 (5 bases each). Germline loops: CDR1 MNHEY, CDR2 SMNVEV (reference sequence). The V and J ends lost 2 bases and 6 bases respectively, with 8 bases between them. CDR3 length: 13 residues. The CDR3 region has the DNA TGTGCCAGCAGTTTAGGGACCCCCAATGAGCAGTTCTTC. This codes for CASSLGTPNEQFF.

The gene calls are TRBV27 and TRBJ2-5, with a possible D match to TRBD2 (5 bases). In germline, CDR1 is MNHEY, CDR2 SMNVEV (reference sequence). CDR3 length: 12 residues. The V end lost 8 bases, the J end lost 5 bases, and 12 bases lay between the germline ends. CDR3 in amino acids: CASSFRGETQYF. CDR3 bases: TGTGCCAGCTCCTTCAGAGGGGAGACCCAGTACTTC.

Only one count was recorded for this clone. The chain joins TRBV7-9 to TRBJ2-1, with 13 positions matching TRBD2. Germline CDR1 reads SEHNR; CDR2 reads FQNEAQ (reference sequence). Trimming cost V 5 bases and J 7 bases; bases outside gene matches: 8. CDR3 length equals 16 residues. The CDR3 sequence is CASSLGLAGVWNEQFF. CDR3 sequence (DNA): TGTGCCAGCAGCCTAGGACTAGCGGGAGTTTGGAATGAGCAGTTCTTC.